This TCR beta chain comes out of a study of shared clonotypes between healthy human individuals. Findings of the study overall: Naive subsets typically showed greater estimated richness than memory subsets. Generation probability values for non-shared clonotypes were lower than those for clonotypes shared by all four donors.

The DNA input per sorted-subset replicate PCR was roughly 0.2 ug, corresponding to roughly 31,000 T cell genomes. Only in-frame clones appear in the TCRdb table, and some are missing; sequencing was by immunoSEQ multiplex PCR. The sample carries approximately 530,000 clones, 95% to 97% recorded once. The split of CD4+ cells yielded CD45RA+ naive and CD45RA-negative memory subsets. This clone is a singleton in its sample. Its target is unknown. The specimen sequenced was naive CD4+ T cells sorted from blood. Subset given: CD45RA+ positively selected. The TCR was taken from a woman in her 30s in good health.

CDR3 DNA sequence: TGTGCCAGCAGCCCCCCACGGGGTACTAGCATCGAGCAGTACTTC. Translating it yields CASSPPRGTSIEQYF. The chain carries TRBV28 and TRBJ2-7, with D possibly being TRBD2 (6 bases). There are 15 residues in the CDR3. V lost 6 bases and J 6 bases, leaving 21 bases between the germline ends. Germline lookup yields CDR1 MDHEN and CDR2 SYDVKM.